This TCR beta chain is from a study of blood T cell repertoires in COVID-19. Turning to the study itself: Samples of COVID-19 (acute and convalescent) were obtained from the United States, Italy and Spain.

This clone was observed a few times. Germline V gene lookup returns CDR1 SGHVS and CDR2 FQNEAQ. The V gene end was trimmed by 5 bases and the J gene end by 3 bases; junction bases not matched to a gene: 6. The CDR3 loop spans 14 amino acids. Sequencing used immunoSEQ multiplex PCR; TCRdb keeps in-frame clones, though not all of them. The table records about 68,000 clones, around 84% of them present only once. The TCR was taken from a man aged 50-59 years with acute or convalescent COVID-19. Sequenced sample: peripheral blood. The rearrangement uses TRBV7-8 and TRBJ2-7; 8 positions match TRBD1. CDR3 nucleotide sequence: TGTGCCAGCAGCCTCAACAGGGGGAACTACGAGCAGTACTTC. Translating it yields CASSLNRGNYEQYF.